This TCR beta chain originates from a study of T cell responses to AZD1222 COVID-19 vaccine. Whole-study findings and limits: Most donors were white British, females outnumbered males, and clonal diversity was possibly underestimated. Recipients of two AZD1222 doses showed rising Spike-specific TCR breadth and depth. Dominant at 160-218 and 743-854, vaccine-associated CD4 TCRs also spanned spike.

Details on this clone: Its antigen is still unknown.

Trimming took 1 base from V and 2 from J, leaving 13 bases between them. This CDR3 has 15 amino acids. CDR1 GTSNPN and CDR2 SVGIG come from the germline V gene (reference sequence). Method: immunoSEQ multiplex PCR; TCRdb's copy keeps in-frame clones and lacks some. The data contain roughly 140,000 clones, about nine tenths of them singletons. The TCR sequence derives from an adult who received the AZD1222 COVID-19 vaccine. The chain is built from TRBV30 and TRBJ2-3, with D possibly being TRBD1 or TRBD2 (6 bases each). The source material was peripheral blood, sampled 28 days after the second AZD1222 dose. For the CDR3, the DNA is TGTGCCTGGAGTGGGGGGGCGGACTACACAGATACGCAGTATTTT. Translating gives CAWSGGADYTDTQYF.